The 21 T cell receptor beta chains below come from one sample, sequenced in a study of blood T cell repertoires in COVID-19. Profiling relied on immunoSEQ multiplex PCR, and the TCRdb table lists in-frame clones only, not all of them. This sample carries approximately 45,000 clones, about 70% of them seen once, and the ten largest clones take approximately 62%. The sequencing sample was made of peripheral blood. These receptors were obtained from an older man with acute or convalescent COVID-19.

V and J are TRBV4-3 and TRBJ1-1; D is unresolved. V was shortened by 4 bases and J by 0 bases, with 6 bases between the two germline ends. Germline V lookup: CDR1 LGHNA, CDR2 YSLEER. This CDR3 is built from 13 residues. CDR3 sequence (DNA): TGCGCCAGCAGCCTTCAATTGAACACTGAAGCTTTCTTT. Translation: CASSLQLNTEAFF.

The rearrangement links TRBV3-1 (or the pseudogene TRBV3-2) to TRBJ2-5, with 12 nucleotides matching TRBD2. Trimming at V came to 3 bases and at J to 5 bases, leaving 7 bases not matched to a gene. The CDR3 is made up of 16 amino acids. The germline gives CDR1 LGHDT, CDR2 YNNKEL (reference sequence). This CDR3 is CASSQDGTSGSETQYF. The DNA for the CDR3 is TGTGCCAGCAGCCAGGATGGGACTAGCGGGTCGGAGACCCAGTACTTC.

The chain has TRBV7-6 and TRBJ2-7; possibly TRBD1 for D (6 bases). CDR3 length equals 15 residues. The germline CDR1 and CDR2 sequences are SGHVS and FNYEAQ. Trimming took 6 bases from V and 9 from J, leaving 24 bases between them. CDR3 sequence (DNA): TGTGCCAGCAGGCCCCTACAGGGATCTGCTACGAGGCAGTACTTC. Translation: CASRPLQGSATRQYF.

The CDR3 sequence is CASSQRTGANYEQYF. CDR3 nucleotide sequence: TGCGCCAGCAGCCAGAGGACAGGGGCAAACTACGAGCAGTACTTC. This chain uses TRBV5-1 with TRBJ2-7; 9 bases fit TRBD1. This CDR3 has 15 residues. From germline, CDR1 is SGHRS and CDR2 YFSETQ. V was pared by 4 bases and J by 3 bases, with 8 bases of the junction left unmatched.

The chain combines TRBV5-4 with TRBJ1-2, with unresolved D. V was trimmed by 1 base and J by 0 bases, leaving 13 bases between them. The CDR3 length is 16 residues. Germline V CDR1 and CDR2: SGHNT, YYREEE (reference sequence). CDR3: CASSLKPVLANYGYTF. DNA of the CDR3: TGTGCCAGCAGCTTGAAACCGGTATTAGCTAACTATGGCTACACCTTC.

This clone was recorded once. The V call is TRBV28, the J call TRBJ1-4; D remains ambiguous. CDR3 length: 15 residues. Germline loops: CDR1 MDHEN, CDR2 SYDVKM. Trimming cost V 4 bases and J 6 bases, with 15 bases left between them. The CDR3 is CASSSPVLPYEKLFF. The CDR3 DNA is TGTGCCAGCAGTTCCCCTGTTCTCCCTTATGAAAAACTGTTTTTT.

This chain connects TRBV19 to TRBJ2-5, with 11 bases identical to TRBD2. The CDR3 sequence is 16 residues long. The germline V gene has CDR1 LNHDA and CDR2 SQIVND (reference sequence). V gave up 5 bases and J gave up 3 bases; unmatched junction bases: 8. The CDR3 protein is CASSRGTSGSKETQYF. CDR3 nucleotides: TGTGCCAGTAGTCGAGGGACTAGCGGTTCGAAAGAGACCCAGTACTTC.

V usage is TRBV7-2 and J usage is TRBJ1-6; TRBD1 is a possible D gene (6 bases). CDR3 length: 14 amino acids. Germline CDR1 SGHTA, CDR2 FQGNSA. Trimming removed 6 bases at V and 9 bases at J, with 15 bases between. As DNA, the CDR3 is TGTGCCAGCAGTTCACGGGGCAGGGGTTCACCCCTCCACTTT. Translating gives CASSSRGRGSPLHF.

This sequence joins TRBV19 and TRBJ1-1; no clear D gene. The CDR3 is 14 amino acids. V lost 0 bases and J 6 bases, leaving 11 bases between the germline ends. Germline V gene lookup returns CDR1 LNHDA and CDR2 SQIVND (reference sequence). CDR3 in DNA: TGTGCCAGTAGTATAGATCGGGGAGGGTCTGAAGCTTTCTTT. The encoded protein is CASSIDRGGSEAFF.

This clone was seen only a few times. The chain links TRBV3-1 (or the pseudogene TRBV3-2) to TRBJ1-3; the D gene is possibly TRBD1 (6 bases). In germline, CDR1 is LGHDT, CDR2 YNNKEL (reference sequence). The CDR3 covers 14 residues. V dropped 5 bases and J dropped 4 bases, with 12 bases sitting between them. CDR3 loop: CASSVGHSGNTIYF. DNA for the CDR3: TGTGCCAGCAGCGTGGGACATTCGGGAAACACCATATATTTT.

The chain links TRBV6-2 or TRBV6-3 to TRBJ2-6; no definite D call. CDR1 is MNHEY and CDR2 is SVGEGT in the germline V gene. The CDR3 spans 15 residues. V lost 6 bases, J lost 0 bases, and 9 bases lay in between. DNA of the CDR3: TGTGCCAGCAGCCAACCCGGCTCTGGGGCCAACGTCCTGACTTTC. Its translation is CASSQPGSGANVLTF.

The chain has TRBV5-4 and TRBJ2-1; the D is unclear. The ends were cut back, 2 bases at V and 4 bases at J, with 13 bases in the middle. This CDR3 has 15 amino acids. Germline-derived CDR1 and CDR2 are SGHNT and YYREEE (reference sequence). In DNA, the CDR3 is TGTGCCAGCAGCTTAATAGGCACAGCTTACAATGAGCAGTTCTTC. Its translation is CASSLIGTAYNEQFF.

The chain uses TRBV18 and TRBJ2-7; TRBD2 matches 13 bases. CDR3 length: 15 amino acids. Germline V lookup: CDR1 KGHSH, CDR2 LQKENI. Trimming cost V 4 bases and J 7 bases; bases outside gene matches: 7. CDR3 region: CASSQGLAGMREQYF. The CDR3 DNA reads as TGTGCCAGCTCACAGGGACTAGCGGGAATGAGGGAGCAGTACTTC.

The chain employs TRBV12-3 or TRBV12-4 and TRBJ1-5, with TRBD1 as a possible D gene (6 bases). There are 13 residues in the CDR3. Trimming pared 6 bases from V and 4 bases from J, leaving 10 bases between. The CDR3 region has the DNA TGTGCCAGCAGCGGGACAATGAATCAGCCCCAGCATTTT. It codes for CASSGTMNQPQHF.

V is TRBV27 and J is TRBJ2-5; 13 bases are shared with TRBD2. This CDR3 has 17 residues. V was pared by 4 bases and J by 5 bases, with 10 bases of the junction left unmatched. CDR1 and CDR2 from the germline V gene are MNHEY and SMNVEV (reference sequence). CDR3 bases: TGTGCCAGCAGTTCCCTGTTACTAGCGGGAGGGCCTGAGACCCAGTACTTC. It translates to CASSSLLLAGGPETQYF.

This clone has at least ten counts. The chain has TRBV19 and TRBJ2-7, with D perhaps matching TRBD2 (5 bases). The CDR3 spans 12 residues. Between the trimmed V and J ends, which lost 5 bases and 2 bases, there was a span of 7 bases. CDR1 and CDR2 from the germline V gene are LNHDA and SQIVND (reference sequence). The CDR3, as DNA: TGTGCCAGTAGTGGAGGAGCCTACGAGCAGTACTTC. It specifies CASSGGAYEQYF.

The rearrangement uses TRBV12-3 or TRBV12-4 and TRBJ2-7, with 7 bases lining up with TRBD2. Unmatched junction bases numbered 5, after V lost 4 bases and J lost 5 bases. This CDR3 has 13 residues. The CDR3 sequence is CASSWGGTHEQYF. In DNA, the CDR3 is TGTGCCAGCAGTTGGGGAGGGACCCACGAGCAGTACTTC.

This chain links TRBV7-2 with TRBJ2-5; D unclear. This CDR3 comprises 16 residues. The germline V and J ends were trimmed by 1 base and 2 bases, with 14 bases remaining between them. The germline CDR1 and CDR2 sequences are SGHTA and FQGNSA. The CDR3 here is CASSLGVFWRQETQYF. DNA of the CDR3: TGTGCCAGCAGCTTAGGTGTGTTTTGGCGGCAAGAGACCCAGTACTTC. Full variable domain (rest looked up from reference TRBV7-2 and TRBJ2-5): GAGVSQSPSNKVTEKGKDVELRCDPISGHTALYWYRQSLGQGLEFLIYFQGNSAPDKSGLPSDRFSAERTGGSVSTLTIQRTQQEDSAVYLCASSLGVFWRQETQYFGPGTRLLVL.

The rearrangement uses TRBV10-3 and TRBJ2-1, with 8 bases lining up with TRBD2. V shed 1 base and J 7 bases; nucleotides not matched to a gene: 12. There are 17 residues in the CDR3. Germline values: CDR1 ENHRY, CDR2 SYGVKD. The CDR3 is CAISEFVGKREQNEQFF. The CDR3 nucleotides read TGTGCCATCAGTGAGTTTGTAGGTAAGCGGGAGCAGAATGAGCAGTTCTTC.

Only one count was recorded for this clone. The rearrangement joins TRBV2 to TRBJ2-7, with 8 bases matching TRBD1. Germline V lookup: CDR1 SNHLY, CDR2 FYNNEI. The CDR3 is made up of 14 amino acids. The V and J ends lost 8 bases and 2 bases, in that order; junction bases with no gene match: 8. Here the CDR3 reads CASVPQGVAYEQYF. The CDR3 DNA sequence: TGTGCCAGCGTCCCACAGGGGGTAGCCTACGAGCAGTACTTC.

This chain joins TRBV15 and TRBJ2-5, with D perhaps matching TRBD2 (6 bases). The CDR3 is 13 residues long. V lost 5 bases to trimming and J lost 2 bases, with 9 bases between them. The V gene's germline CDR1 is LNHNV and CDR2 YYDKDF (reference sequence). Here the CDR3 DNA reads TGTGCCACCAGCGGGGGACTTCAAGAGACCCAGTACTTC. Translating gives CATSGGLQETQYF.